This T cell receptor beta chain was sequenced during a study of CD8 T cells in ankylosing spondylitis. A word on this clonotype: Its antigen remains unidentified.

TCRdb reprocessed the 5' RACE reads with MiXCR, giving one entry per CDR3 protein. The sample lists more than 600,000 distinct CDR3 sequences, about 20% seen once, with 15% to 20% in the top ten. Trimming removed 7 bases at V and 7 bases at J, with 13 bases between. The CDR3 totals 12 residues. Regarding the study as a whole: A TCR beta motif made of several highly homologous variants seemed typical of ankylosing spondylitis blood.

Sequencing was carried out using blood, either unsorted or a sorted T cell fraction (not recorded which). The V gene is TRBV12-3 or TRBV12-4, the J gene TRBJ1-2; D is ambiguous. The clonotype originates from a male donor with ankylosing spondylitis. The CDR3 sequence is CASTPRRSGYTF. In DNA, the CDR3 is TGTGCCAGCACCCCCCGGAGGTCTGGCTACACCTTC.